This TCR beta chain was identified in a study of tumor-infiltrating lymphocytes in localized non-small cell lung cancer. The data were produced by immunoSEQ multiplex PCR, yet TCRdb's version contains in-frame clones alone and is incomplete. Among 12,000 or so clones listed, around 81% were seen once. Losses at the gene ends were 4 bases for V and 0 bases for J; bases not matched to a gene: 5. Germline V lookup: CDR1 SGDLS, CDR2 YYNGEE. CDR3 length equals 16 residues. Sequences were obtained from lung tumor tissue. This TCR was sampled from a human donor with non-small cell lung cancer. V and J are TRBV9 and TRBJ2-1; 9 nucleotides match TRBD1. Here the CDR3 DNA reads TGTGCCAGCAGCACGGGACAGGGAAACTCCTACAATGAGCAGTTCTTC. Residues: CASSTGQGNSYNEQFF.